The T cell receptor beta chain under discussion was sequenced for a study of cytomegalovirus exposure and HLA in healthy donors. Findings of the study overall: The study labeled 180 or so TCR beta chains cytomegalovirus-associated. Rarity held for most TCR sequences, but there were some public TCRs that occurred in many donors.

There are a few counts of this clone. Its antigen is not known. The assay was immunoSEQ multiplex PCR, and TCRdb's table has in-frame clones only and misses some. Among about 110,000 clones, 89% were seen once, and the ten largest hold 1.5% to 2%. The V segment lost 7 bases and the J segment 2 bases; nucleotides outside the gene matches: 4. CDR1 is ENHRY, CDR2 SYGVKD, per germline. The CDR3 runs to 13 residues. This sequence joins TRBV10-3 and TRBJ1-2, with TRBD1 identical over 7 bases. The sequencing input was PBMCs. The sequence was obtained from a woman younger than 35 in good health and CMV-seronegative. CDR3 protein: CAITTGPNYGYTF. CDR3 bases: TGTGCCATCACGACAGGGCCAAACTATGGCTACACCTTC.